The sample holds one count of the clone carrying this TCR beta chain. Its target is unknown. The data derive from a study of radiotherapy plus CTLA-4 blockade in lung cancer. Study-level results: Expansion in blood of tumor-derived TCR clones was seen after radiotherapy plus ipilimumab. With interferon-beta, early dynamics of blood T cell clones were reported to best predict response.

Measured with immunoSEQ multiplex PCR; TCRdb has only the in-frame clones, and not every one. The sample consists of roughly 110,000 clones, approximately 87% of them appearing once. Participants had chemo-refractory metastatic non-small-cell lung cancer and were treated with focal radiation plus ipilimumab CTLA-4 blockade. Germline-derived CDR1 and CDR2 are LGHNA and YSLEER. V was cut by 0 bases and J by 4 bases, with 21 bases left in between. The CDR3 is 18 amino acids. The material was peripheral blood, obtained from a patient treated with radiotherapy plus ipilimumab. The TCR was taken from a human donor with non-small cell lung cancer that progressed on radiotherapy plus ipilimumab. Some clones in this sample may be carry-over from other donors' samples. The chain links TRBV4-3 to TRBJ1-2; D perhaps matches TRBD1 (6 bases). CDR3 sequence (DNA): TGCGCCAGCAGCCAAGAACCGGCTCTTACAGGGCTGGCCTATGGCTACACCTTC. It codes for CASSQEPALTGLAYGYTF.